The sequence of this T cell receptor (beta chain) was determined in a study of T cells in localized non-small cell lung cancer. Study observations and caveats: Tumor trailed uninvolved adjacent lung in T cell clonality, which peaked there. Appearance in adjacent lung was seen for a median 57 of the top 100 tumor clones. A denser population of T cells in blood accompanied longer overall survival. Heterogeneity stays possible, as sequencing covered only one tumor region.

Produced via immunoSEQ multiplex PCR; TCRdb's table is partial and in-frame only. This table has 30,000 to 35,000 clones, around 90% appearing once. Looked up from germline, CDR1 is DFQATT and CDR2 is SNEGSKA (reference sequence). The CDR3 extends over 11 amino acids. Comments on this clone: Its matching antigen is unknown. A read error may produce the germline difference seen at one junction end.

This material consisted of peripheral blood, taken before any cancer treatment. This sequence joins TRBV20-1 and TRBJ2-7; 8 nucleotides agree with TRBD2. The clonotype comes from a female donor older than 55 with stage I lung adenocarcinoma. CDR3 nucleotide sequence: TGCAGTGTTAGACTAGCGAACGAGCAGTACTTC. It yields the protein CSVRLANEQYF.